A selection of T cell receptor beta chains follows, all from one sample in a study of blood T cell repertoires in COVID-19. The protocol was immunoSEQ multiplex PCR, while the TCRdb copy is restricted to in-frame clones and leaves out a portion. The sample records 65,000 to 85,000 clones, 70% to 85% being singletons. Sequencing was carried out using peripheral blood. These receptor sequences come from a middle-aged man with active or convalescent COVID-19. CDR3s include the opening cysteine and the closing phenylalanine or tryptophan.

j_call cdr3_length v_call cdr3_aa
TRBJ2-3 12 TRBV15 CATSFHRGAQYF
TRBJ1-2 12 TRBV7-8 CASSPPGDGYTF
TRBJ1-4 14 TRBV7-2 CASSVDRPNEKLFF
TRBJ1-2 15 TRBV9 CASSTGDRGIDGYTF
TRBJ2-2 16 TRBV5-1 CASSLGVTSNTGELFF
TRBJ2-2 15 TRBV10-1 CASSVAGPNTGELFF
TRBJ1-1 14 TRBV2 CASRETGPNTEAFF
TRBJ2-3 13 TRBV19 CASSITGGDTQYF
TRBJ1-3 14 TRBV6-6 CASSAGGARNTIYF
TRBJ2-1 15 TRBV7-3 CASSPTTSGYNEQFF
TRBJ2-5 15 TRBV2 CASTEWGGAQETQYF
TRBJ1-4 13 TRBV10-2 CASSDEEGRKLFF
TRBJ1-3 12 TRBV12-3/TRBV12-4 CASRGTANTIYF
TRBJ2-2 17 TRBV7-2 CASSPPRFAGGVGELFF
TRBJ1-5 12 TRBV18 CATRPENQPQHF
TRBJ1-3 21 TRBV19 CASSIQELAGGGIPSGNTIYF
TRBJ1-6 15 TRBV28 CASSPPWGRNSPLHF
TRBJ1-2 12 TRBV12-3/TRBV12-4 CASRGNRYGYTF
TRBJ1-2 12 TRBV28 CASKEGNYGYTF
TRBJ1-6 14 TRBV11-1 CASSHRGNNSPLHF
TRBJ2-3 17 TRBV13 CASSLGLVGAAPDTQYF